This T cell receptor beta chain is from a study of T cells in Graves' hyperthyroidism and ophthalmopathy. V shed 2 bases and J shed 4 bases, with 15 bases lying between them. CDR3 length equals 16 residues. Germline V gives CDR1 MNHEY, CDR2 SMNVEV (reference sequence). This clonotype occurred a few times. Its target is not known. TCR beta CDR3 regions were amplified from RNA. Primed by the HTBI set, a first-round RT-PCR was run on the TCR CDR3. TCRdb re-called the multiplex PCR reads through MiXCR, storing one row per CDR3 protein. The sample records around 540,000 distinct CDR3 sequences, around 16% being singletons. Study-level points and caveats: Model-based prediction identified ophthalmopathy a median about 7 months prior to its onset.

Sequences were obtained from blood. J is TRBJ1-5 and V is TRBV27, with D uncertain. The TCR was taken from a woman aged 30 to 39 with Graves' ophthalmopathy. This chain's CDR3 is CASSLTSTVLNQPQHF. The CDR3 DNA is TGTGCCAGCAGTTTAACCTCTACAGTCCTTAATCAGCCCCAGCATTTT.